This T cell receptor (beta chain) derives from a study of regulatory T cells in long-lasting Graves disease. Both iRepertoire HTBI primers and Arm-PCR of CDR3 regions were used to build the TCR beta libraries. Each CDR3 protein gets one entry after TCRdb re-called the multiplex PCR reads with MiXCR. This sample has 430,000 or so distinct CDR3 sequences, with 20% to 25% found just once. Time point indicated: persistent/refractory GD, antithyroid drugs over 5 years with positive TRAb. The TCR library was made from RNA that had been extracted from PBMCs in TRIzol. This clonotype was counted many times. This CDR3 is built from 15 residues. V was clipped by 1 base and J by 3 bases, with 10 bases between them. The germline V gene encodes CDR1 SNHLY and CDR2 FYNNEI.

This chain joins TRBV2 and TRBJ1-5; maybe TRBD1 (5 bases). This TCR was recovered from a female donor with Graves disease. The source was peripheral blood mononuclear cells (PBMCs), collected when the disease was refractory, from a patient treated with antithyroid drugs. CDR3 sequence (DNA): TGTGCCAGCAGTGAAGAGGGGCTGGACAATCAGCCCCAGCATTTT. It yields the protein CASSEEGLDNQPQHF.